This T cell receptor (beta chain) was captured in a study of OX40 agonist ivuxolimab in advanced cancers. CDR1 is DFQATT, CDR2 SNEGSKA, per germline (reference sequence). The CDR3 totals 11 residues. Trimming shortened V by 0 bases and J by 8 bases, and 4 bases separated the two germline ends. Broader study findings: Also showing low normalized T-cell clonal expansion were some of the nonresponders. At doses 0.1 to 3.0 mg/kg, CD4+ and CD8+ clones expanded.

The table came from immunoSEQ multiplex PCR; TCRdb's copy has only in-frame clones and leaves some out. The table lists 90,000 or so clones, roughly 89% of them singletons, with about 0.81% in the top ten. Turning to this clone: Its antigen is unknown.

The chain has TRBV20-1 and TRBJ1-4; no clear D. Sequenced material: CD4+ or CD8+ T cells sorted from blood, taken in a trial of the OX40 agonist ivuxolimab. This clonotype originated in an adult with an advanced solid tumor such as melanoma, head and neck, liver or kidney cancer. The CDR3 nucleotides are TGCAGTGCTAGAGATCCAGAAAAACTGTTTTTT. Encoded protein: CSARDPEKLFF.